One and the same sample provided the 31 T cell receptor beta chains below, sequenced in a study of cytomegalovirus exposure and HLA in healthy donors. A multiplex PCR was run with 60 Vbeta primers and 13 Jbeta primers. Repertoires were generated with immunoSEQ multiplex PCR, while TCRdb's copy carries only in-frame clones and drops some. The sample records about 94,000 clones, roughly three quarters being singletons. The sample was PBMCs. The source of these receptors is a woman aged 55-70 years in good health and CMV-seronegative.

The rearrangement joins TRBV7-9 to TRBJ1-1; D is undetermined. Germline V CDR1 and CDR2: SEHNR, FQNEAQ (reference sequence). V lost 10 bases and J 0 bases, leaving 9 bases between the germline ends. CDR3 size: 12 residues. CDR3 residues: CATPSVNTEAFF. CDR3 in DNA: TGTGCCACCCCCAGTGTGAACACTGAAGCTTTCTTT. The entire variable domain, with the rest obtained from reference TRBV7-9 and TRBJ1-1, is as follows: DTGVSQNPRHKITKRGQNVTFRCDPISEHNRLYWYRQTLGQGPEFLTYFQNEAQLEKSRLLSDRFSAERPKGSFSTLEIQRTEQGDSAMYLCATPSVNTEAFFGQGTRLTVV.

This clone has only a few counts. This chain links TRBV4-1 with TRBJ2-3; 7 bases line up with TRBD2. Germline V gives CDR1 MGHRA, CDR2 YSYEKL. This CDR3 is 14 amino acids long. The J segment lost 1 base and the V segment lost 4 bases, leaving 2 bases of the junction unmatched. DNA for the CDR3: TGCGCCAGCAGCCCTCTAGCGGGCACAGATACGCAGTATTTT. This codes for CASSPLAGTDTQYF.

V and J are TRBV28 and TRBJ1-5; D is ambiguous. V lost 3 bases and J lost 1, with 7 bases in between. CDR3 length: 14 residues. CDR1 is MDHEN and CDR2 is SYDVKM in the germline V gene. The CDR3 sequence is CASSLEGSNQPQHF. CDR3 sequence (DNA): TGTGCCAGCAGTTTGGAGGGAAGCAATCAGCCCCAGCATTTT.

V gene TRBV25-1 combines with J gene TRBJ1-2; D perhaps matches TRBD1 (5 bases). This CDR3 spans 16 amino acids. Germline V CDR1 and CDR2: MGHDK, SYGVNS. Trimming stripped 3 bases from V and 4 bases from J, with 18 bases between. The CDR3 loop is CASSETGRGRVYGYTF. Here the CDR3 DNA reads TGTGCCAGCAGTGAGACTGGTAGGGGCAGGGTCTATGGCTACACCTTC.

J is TRBJ2-2 and V is TRBV20-1; D unresolved. The CDR3 length is 11 residues. Germline CDR1 reads DFQATT; CDR2 reads SNEGSKA (reference sequence). The V end lost 0 bases, the J end lost 8 bases, and 4 bases lay between the germline ends. The DNA of the CDR3 is TGCAGTGCTAGAGATGCGGGGGAGCTGTTTTTT. It translates to CSARDAGELFF.

The rearrangement links TRBV7-2 to TRBJ1-2; no clear D. Germline CDR1 SGHTA, CDR2 FQGNSA. This CDR3 contains 14 residues. Trimming cost V 1 base and J 8 bases, with 14 bases left between them. CDR3 sequence (DNA): TGTGCCAGCAGCTTAGTCGCCCCGGGTATCGGCTACACCTTC. This encodes CASSLVAPGIGYTF.

The chain joins TRBV30 to TRBJ2-7; perhaps TRBD1 as D (5 bases). Trimming took off 7 bases at V and 5 bases at J, with 18 bases between the two ends. The CDR3 loop spans 13 amino acids. Germline assignment: CDR1 GTSNPN and CDR2 SVGIG (reference sequence). Here the CDR3 DNA reads TGTGCCTCCACGGACAATCCTGGGGACGAGCAGTACTTC. Translating gives CASTDNPGDEQYF.

The chain employs TRBV10-3 and TRBJ2-7; 9 bases fit TRBD1. V gave up 0 bases and J gave up 2 bases; unmatched junction bases: 2. CDR1 and CDR2 (germline): ENHRY, SYGVKD. CDR3 size: 15 residues. CDR3 region: CAISESGQGPYEQYF. CDR3 DNA: TGTGCCATCAGTGAGTCGGGACAGGGTCCCTACGAGCAGTACTTC.

J is TRBJ2-3 and V is TRBV30, with 12 bases matching TRBD2. Germline assignment: CDR1 GTSNPN and CDR2 SVGIG (reference sequence). The V segment lost 0 bases and the J segment 2 bases; nucleotides outside the gene matches: 6. The CDR3 is made up of 17 amino acids. CDR3 loop: CAWSVPSGRVNTDTQYF. DNA of the CDR3: TGTGCCTGGAGTGTACCTAGCGGGAGGGTGAACACAGATACGCAGTATTTT.

V gene TRBV19 combines with J gene TRBJ1-5; D might be TRBD1 (5 bases). CDR3 length: 15 amino acids. CDR1 is LNHDA and CDR2 is SQIVND in the germline V gene (reference sequence). V was clipped by 4 bases and J by 2 bases, with 12 bases between them. In DNA form, the CDR3 reads TGTGCCAGTAGTAGAGGCAGGGATGGCAATCAGCCCCAGCATTTT. Its translation is CASSRGRDGNQPQHF.

The rearrangement links TRBV10-2 to TRBJ1-5; 11 bases agree with TRBD1. Germline CDR1 and CDR2: WSHSY and SAAADI. Germline trimming cut 4 bases from V and 0 bases from J; bases unmatched to any gene: 5. This CDR3 is built from 17 residues. CDR3 in DNA: TGCGCCAGCAGTGGTGGGACAGGGGGGTTTAGCAATCAGCCCCAGCATTTT. Its translation: CASSGGTGGFSNQPQHF.

V gene TRBV7-2 combines with J gene TRBJ2-7; D is unclear. The CDR3 consists of 13 residues. Looked up from germline, CDR1 is SGHTA and CDR2 is FQGNSA. V was clipped by 1 base and J by 3 bases, with 7 bases between them. The CDR3 DNA is TGTGCCAGCAGCTTAGGGCGACTCTACGAGCAGTACTTC. Translating it yields CASSLGRLYEQYF.

This clone was seen more than once but under ten times. The chain employs TRBV6-6 and TRBJ1-1, with D tentatively TRBD1 (6 bases). The CDR3 totals 15 residues. Germline V gene sequence: CDR1 MNHNY, CDR2 SVGAGI (reference sequence). V was shortened by 0 bases and J by 5 bases, with 13 bases between the two germline ends. For the CDR3, the DNA is TGTGCCAGCAGTTACTCTGGGGGCGAACGGACTGAAGCTTTCTTT. It specifies CASSYSGGERTEAFF.

The sample holds one count of this clone. The V gene is TRBV5-6, the J gene TRBJ2-1, with TRBD1 matching 8 bases. The V and J ends lost 0 bases and 0 bases, in that order; junction bases with no gene match: 2. Germline CDR1 reads SGHDT; CDR2 reads YYEEEE. CDR3 size: 16 residues. The CDR3 DNA reads as TGTGCCAGCAGCTTGGCCGGACAGGGCTCCTACAATGAGCAGTTCTTC. Translating it yields CASSLAGQGSYNEQFF.

This chain joins TRBV7-9 and TRBJ2-1; unclear D gene. The V end lost 1 base, the J end lost 6 bases, and 7 bases lay between the germline ends. This CDR3 has 13 amino acids. CDR1 and CDR2 from the germline V gene are SEHNR and FQNEAQ (reference sequence). The CDR3 DNA reads TGTGCCAGCAGCTTAGGTGAGGCCAATGAGCAGTTCTTC. Amino acids: CASSLGEANEQFF.

The rearrangement joins TRBV7-9 to TRBJ1-1; possible D gene TRBD1, 6 bases. CDR1 and CDR2 (germline): SEHNR, FQNEAQ (reference sequence). Trimming removed 4 bases from V and 1 base from J, with 10 bases in between. This CDR3 has 14 amino acids. The CDR3 DNA reads as TGTGCCAGCAGCTGGGGACATTCGAACACTGAAGCTTTCTTT. It encodes CASSWGHSNTEAFF.

As DNA, the CDR3 is TGTGCCAGCAGACTAGCGGGAGGGCTCTACGAGCAGTACTTC. It yields the protein CASRLAGGLYEQYF. The rearrangement joins TRBV2 to TRBJ2-7; 13 bases are a match to TRBD2. CDR3 length: 14 residues. With V trimmed by 6 bases and J by 3 bases, 2 bases remained unmatched. CDR1 and CDR2 from the germline V gene are SNHLY and FYNNEI.

The chain has TRBV2 and TRBJ2-1; D is possibly TRBD2 (6 bases). The CDR3 loop spans 15 amino acids. Trimming took off 3 bases at V and 0 bases at J, with 9 bases between the two ends. CDR1 is SNHLY and CDR2 is FYNNEI in the germline V gene. The CDR3 loop reads CASSEEGSSYNEQFF. In nucleotides, the CDR3 is TGTGCCAGCAGTGAGGAGGGGAGCTCCTACAATGAGCAGTTCTTC.

V and J are TRBV5-1 and TRBJ1-1, with D tentatively TRBD1 (6 bases). CDR1 and CDR2 from the germline V gene are SGHRS and YFSETQ. The CDR3 spans 15 residues. V was clipped by 4 bases and J by 0 bases, with 13 bases between them. The CDR3 spells CASSPLGAMNTEAFF. The CDR3 DNA reads TGCGCCAGCAGCCCCCTGGGGGCCATGAACACTGAAGCTTTCTTT.

This chain connects TRBV5-6 to TRBJ1-2, with D tentatively TRBD1 (5 bases). The CDR3 loop spans 15 amino acids. Trimming removed 3 bases at V and 4 bases at J, with 16 bases between. Germline values: CDR1 SGHDT, CDR2 YYEEEE. CDR3 amino acids: CASSYSNWGLYGYTF. As DNA, the CDR3 is TGTGCCAGCAGCTATTCCAATTGGGGCCTCTATGGCTACACCTTC.

V usage is TRBV5-4 and J usage is TRBJ2-7; D is perhaps TRBD1 (6 bases). V lost 0 bases and J lost 0, with 10 bases in between. CDR1 is SGHNT, CDR2 YYREEE, per germline (reference sequence). There are 15 residues in the CDR3. The CDR3 is CASSLVQGISYEQYF. The CDR3 nucleotides read TGTGCCAGCAGCTTGGTACAGGGTATCTCCTACGAGCAGTACTTC.

This chain links TRBV6-5 with TRBJ2-5; TRBD1 agrees at 10 bases. V shed 0 bases, J shed 5 bases, and the junction held 6 bases outside the gene matches. CDR1 is MNHEY, CDR2 SVGAGI, per germline. This CDR3 spans 16 amino acids. This CDR3 is CASSYSHRTGGETQYF. DNA for the CDR3: TGTGCCAGCAGTTACTCGCACCGGACAGGGGGGGAGACCCAGTACTTC.

V usage is TRBV7-8 and J usage is TRBJ1-5, with 8 bases that match TRBD1. This CDR3 has 13 amino acids. J gave up 7 bases and V 5 bases, and 4 bases lay outside the gene matches. The germline V gene encodes CDR1 SGHVS and CDR2 FQNEAQ. CDR3 protein: CASSPTGGQPQHF. In nucleotides, the CDR3 is TGTGCCAGCAGCCCTACAGGGGGACAGCCCCAGCATTTT.

The chain has TRBV5-3 and TRBJ2-5; 10 bases are shared with TRBD2. TRBV5-3 is sorted into the ORF group, with uncertain function. Losses at the gene ends were 3 bases for V and 4 bases for J; bases not matched to a gene: 9. The CDR3 has 16 residues. The CDR3: CARSSEAGGPLETQYF. Here the CDR3 DNA reads TGTGCCAGAAGCTCTGAAGCGGGAGGGCCTCTAGAGACCCAGTACTTC.

The chain joins TRBV4-1 to TRBJ1-1, with TRBD1 as a possible D gene (6 bases). This CDR3 comprises 17 residues. Trimming left V 3 bases short and J 2 bases short, with 19 bases between. Germline V gene sequence: CDR1 MGHRA, CDR2 YSYEKL. For the CDR3, the DNA is TGCGCCAGCAGCCAGACCCCCTTAAGGGGGGGCAACACTGAAGCTTTCTTT. This encodes CASSQTPLRGGNTEAFF.

The chain recombines TRBV6-4 with TRBJ1-4; D perhaps matches TRBD1 (6 bases). The CDR3 is 15 amino acids. Germline CDR1 is MRHNA and CDR2 is SNTAGT. V was pared by 10 bases and J by 3 bases, with 18 bases between. CDR3 amino acids: CANTIGDISNEKLFF. CDR3 nucleotide sequence: TGTGCCAACACCATCGGGGACATTTCTAATGAAAAACTGTTTTTT.

The chain links TRBV27 to TRBJ1-2, with 7 bases lining up with TRBD1. Per the germline V gene, CDR1 is MNHEY and CDR2 is SMNVEV (reference sequence). V trimming: 5 bases; J trimming: 4 bases; junction bases outside the gene matches: 7. This CDR3 is built from 14 residues. Here the CDR3 reads CASSPLGQTYGYTF. The CDR3 DNA sequence: TGTGCCAGCAGTCCTCTGGGACAGACCTATGGCTACACCTTC.

This sequence joins TRBV19 and TRBJ2-2; D call uncertain. Germline V gives CDR1 LNHDA, CDR2 SQIVND (reference sequence). V lost 4 bases and J lost 4, with 4 bases in between. The CDR3 spans 12 residues. For the CDR3, the DNA is TGTGCCAGTAGTACTCTCACCGGGGAGCTGTTTTTT. Translating gives CASSTLTGELFF.

The genes are TRBV5-1 and TRBJ2-3, with D possibly being TRBD2 (6 bases). CDR1 and CDR2 from the germline V gene are SGHRS and YFSETQ. V lost 3 bases and J lost 2, with 13 bases in between. This CDR3 is 15 amino acids long. In DNA form, the CDR3 reads TGCGCCAGCAGCTGGGGGGAAGGGTTCACAGATACGCAGTATTTT. The encoded protein is CASSWGEGFTDTQYF.

The chain carries TRBV15 and TRBJ2-3, with a possible D match to TRBD2 (6 bases). The CDR3 spans 16 residues. Trimming left V 3 bases short and J 0 bases short, with 13 bases between. CDR1 and CDR2 from the germline V gene are LNHNV and YYDKDF (reference sequence). The CDR3 spells CATSRLGGTSTDTQYF. Here the CDR3 DNA reads TGTGCCACCAGCAGGTTGGGGGGTACTAGCACAGATACGCAGTATTTT.

V gene TRBV18 combines with J gene TRBJ2-1, with a tentative D call TRBD1 (5 bases). Germline V gene sequence: CDR1 KGHSH, CDR2 LQKENI. The CDR3 sequence is 15 residues long. The germline V and J ends were trimmed by 1 base and 12 bases, with 19 bases remaining between them. The CDR3 nucleotides are TGTGCCAGCTCACCACAAGGACCGAAGACCCAGGGGCAGTTCTTC. It codes for CASSPQGPKTQGQFF.